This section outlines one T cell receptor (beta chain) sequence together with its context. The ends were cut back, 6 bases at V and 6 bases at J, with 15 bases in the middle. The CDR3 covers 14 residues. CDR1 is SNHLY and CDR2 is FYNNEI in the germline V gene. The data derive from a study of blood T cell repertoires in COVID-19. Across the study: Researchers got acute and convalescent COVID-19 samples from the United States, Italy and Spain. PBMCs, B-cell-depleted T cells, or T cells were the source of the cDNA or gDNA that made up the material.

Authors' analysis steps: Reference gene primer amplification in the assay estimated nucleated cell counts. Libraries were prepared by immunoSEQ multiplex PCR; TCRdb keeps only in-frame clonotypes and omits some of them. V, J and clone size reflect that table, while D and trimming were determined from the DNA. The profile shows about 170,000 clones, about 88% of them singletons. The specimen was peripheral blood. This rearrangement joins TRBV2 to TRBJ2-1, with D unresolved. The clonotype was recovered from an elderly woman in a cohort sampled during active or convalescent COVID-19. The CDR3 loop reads CASRVAPSRNEQFF. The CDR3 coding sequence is TGTGCCAGCAGGGTAGCCCCGTCTCGCAATGAGCAGTTCTTC.